The clone carrying this T cell receptor (beta chain) has just a few counts. Antigen unknown. This entry belongs to a study of spatial heterogeneity in lung cancer. The wider study: After resection, follow-up PBMC samples were sequenced when available, at a median of about 2 years later. On average, each unique TCR and UMI combination appeared more than ten times in raw reads.

This CDR3 has 15 residues. The ends lost 4 bases at V and 7 bases at J; junction bases unmatched: 8. Study-wide points: Whereas they appeared in blood less at follow-up, ubiquitous expanded tumor TCRs appeared there more at resection.

Every TCR cDNA molecule carried a tag that served as a unique molecular identifier. One entry per CDR3 protein results from TCRdb running MiXCR on the 5' RACE reads. The profile shows about 120,000 distinct CDR3 sequences, over 9% of them singletons. Time point meaning: blood at routine non-recurrence follow-up after resection. In each case, whole RNA from tumor, nontumor lung or frozen PBMC was sequenced unsorted. This specimen was PBMCs, taken at follow-up. The genes are TRBV12-3 or TRBV12-4 and TRBJ1-5, with 9 bases lining up with TRBD1. This sequence originates from a male donor with early-stage non-small cell lung cancer. In nucleotides, the CDR3 is TGTGCCAGCAGTTACGGGACAGGGAGGCGCCAGCCCCAGCATTTT. This encodes CASSYGTGRRQPQHF.